Listed here is a single T cell receptor beta chain. The antigen this receptor binds is unknown. Per-base qualities were not stored, and no clone one base away is much larger. The data are from a study of shared clonotypes between healthy human individuals (dated by TCRdb to 2020 to 2022). Broadly, across the study: The cohort comprised a couple of women and a few men aged 18 to 49 years. To increase sequencing depth and limit assay-specific biases, different laboratories used diverse techniques to prepare libraries and sequence TCR repertoires. The study deeply sequenced blood TCR repertoires of about 5 healthy adults to estimate repertoire size and the extent of clonotype sharing between individuals. Per donor, leukapheresis produced somewhere between about 0.85 and 10 billion PBMCs. The study at large found these results: Only blood was sampled, and tissue TCR repertoires likely differ from those in blood. Based on pairwise subsampling, the degree of clonotype sharing among donors was expected to be affected by sequencing depth. Because the study included a small number of donors, the genetic and exposure-history diversity represented was limited.

TCR CDR3 regions were amplified from genomic DNA by multiplex PCR using the deep immunoSEQ assay. Extracted genomic DNA from each cell subset was spread evenly across all wells of several immunoSEQ 96-well plates, with each plate serving as a replicate. Each replicate PCR for unsorted PBMC received roughly 300 ng genomic DNA, equal to 30,000 or so T cell genomes. Ten immunoSEQ deep assay plates were used to sequence the unsorted PBMC genomic DNA. The purified libraries were quantified using a Qubit 3.0 fluorometer, sized with a Bioanalyzer 2100, and then quantified again using the KAPA Library Quantification kit. Each immunoSEQ 96-well plate was sequenced on its own single-read 150-cycle Illumina NextSeq 550 flow cell. Under the source paper's analysis protocol: The immunoSEQ output contained only junctional sequences without quality scores, so filtering could not match that applied to full-length reads. To assign V/J genes and CDR3, sequences were annotated using PyIR, a Python wrapper for IgBLAST v1.9, with IMGT germline references. Reads with weak V/J assignments (E-value above 1e-6), missing CDR3, stop codons, out-of-frame junctions, or ambiguous translated residues were removed. V3J clonotypes were defined by identical inferred V gene, J gene, and CDR3 amino acid sequence. To compute the percentage overlap between repertoires, the number of shared unique clonotypes was divided by the size of the smaller repertoire. Richness of each repertoire was evaluated using RTK rarefaction, the Chao1 estimator, and Recon v2.1 estimates of unobserved clonotypes. Held by TCRdb, this immuneACCESS table contains in-frame sequences only and omits some clones. Under half of the omission traces to an unresolved V gene where checked; the cause of the rest is unknown. The V and J calls and clone size were taken over from that table, and D and trimming were inferred from the DNA. The sample table contains over 400,000 clones; only one count was recorded for about 78% of them. Together, the top ten hold around 12% of the sample.

From its cysteine to its phenylalanine, the CDR3 spans 14 amino acids. Just CDR3 DNA is preserved here, 42 bases in frame from base 1. According to the germline V gene (reference sequence), CDR1 reads MNHEY and CDR2 reads SMNVEV. Trimming takes 3 bases from V and 8 bases from J, and the germline ends sit 13 bases apart. Healthy HIV-negative adults with no recently reported acute infections or vaccinations were included as donors. All donors were Caucasian adults living in Nashville, Tennessee, USA. In the unsorted samples, roughly 90 million PBMCs were counted, and genomic DNA was extracted using the QIAamp DNA Blood Mini kit. Blood was collected by leukapheresis, and PBMCs were isolated by Ficoll-Histopaque density gradient centrifugation and then cryopreserved in liquid nitrogen vapor phase.

This clonotype was obtained from a woman aged 40 to 49 in good health. Some clones in this sample may be carry-over from other donors' samples. Recombination connected TRBV27 to TRBJ1-4; the D gene remains uncertain. The material sequenced was PBMCs. The CDR3 reads as follows: CASSFSVHREKLFF. The nucleotide sequence is given as TGTGCCAGCAGTTTTTCCGTGCATCGGGAAAAACTGTTTTTT.